These 26 T cell receptor beta chains originate from one sample sequenced in a study of blood T cell repertoires in COVID-19. Produced via immunoSEQ multiplex PCR; TCRdb's table is partial and in-frame only. The data hold tens of thousands of clones, with about 80% observed a single time. The specimen sequenced was peripheral blood. These receptors were obtained from a woman older than 75 with acute or convalescent COVID-19.

The chain is built from TRBV5-4 and TRBJ2-1, with a possible D match to TRBD1 (5 bases). Germline CDR1 is SGHNT and CDR2 is YYREEE (reference sequence). The CDR3 consists of 13 residues. V gave up 7 bases and J gave up 2 bases, with 10 bases separating them. CDR3 nucleotide sequence: TGTGCCAGCGGCCAGGGTACCTACAATGAGCAGTTCTTC. It specifies CASGQGTYNEQFF. Drawing the rest from reference TRBV5-4 and TRBJ2-1, the complete variable domain is ETGVTQSPTHLIKTRGQQVTLRCSSQSGHNTVSWYQQALGQGPQFIFQYYREEENGRGNFPPRFSGLQFPNYSSELNVNALELDDSALYLCASGQGTYNEQFFGPGTRLTVL.

V usage is TRBV5-1 and J usage is TRBJ2-1; 7 positions agree with TRBD2. J gave up 2 bases and V 4 bases, and 12 bases lay outside the gene matches. CDR3 length: 17 residues. The V gene's germline CDR1 is SGHRS and CDR2 YFSETQ. The CDR3: CASSLSSTSVPYNEQFF. The CDR3 bases are TGCGCCAGCAGCCTGAGCTCAACTAGCGTGCCCTACAATGAGCAGTTCTTC.

This sequence joins TRBV7-2 and TRBJ2-2; 9 nucleotides align to TRBD1. V was clipped by 5 bases and J by 5 bases; unmatched bases: 6. Germline-derived CDR1 and CDR2 are SGHTA and FQGNSA. This CDR3 contains 15 residues. This CDR3 reads CASSVGQGLTGELFF. As DNA, the CDR3 is TGTGCCAGCAGCGTGGGACAGGGTCTTACCGGGGAGCTGTTTTTT.

The chain is built from TRBV9 and TRBJ2-5, with 16 bases that match TRBD2. J lost 5 bases, V lost 4 bases, and 11 bases had no gene match. The germline V gene encodes CDR1 SGDLS and CDR2 YYNGEE. There are 18 residues in the CDR3. The CDR3, as DNA: TGTGCCAGCAGCTCGGGACTAGCGGGGGGGCCGTTGTTTGAGACCCAGTACTTC. Translated, it gives CASSSGLAGGPLFETQYF.

The chain joins TRBV28 to TRBJ1-3; D remains ambiguous. CDR1 and CDR2 (germline): MDHEN, SYDVKM. Between the trimmed V and J ends, which lost 1 base and 2 bases, there was a span of 12 bases. This CDR3 has 16 amino acids. The CDR3 spells CASSLYQAAPGNTIYF. CDR3 nucleotides: TGTGCCAGCAGTTTATACCAAGCGGCGCCTGGAAACACCATATATTTT.

The genes are TRBV19 and TRBJ1-4, with D perhaps TRBD1 (6 bases). With 1 base removed from V and 0 bases from J, the gap between germline ends came to 18 bases. The germline gives CDR1 LNHDA, CDR2 SQIVND (reference sequence). The CDR3 runs to 19 residues. CDR3 DNA sequence: TGTGCCAGTAGTATAGGACCCGGACAGCCTTCAGCAACTAATGAAAAACTGTTTTTT. Amino acids: CASSIGPGQPSATNEKLFF.

V usage is TRBV7-9 and J usage is TRBJ2-1; 10 bases match TRBD2. Trimming cost V 5 bases and J 3 bases; bases outside gene matches: 4. The germline V gene encodes CDR1 SEHNR and CDR2 FQNEAQ (reference sequence). The CDR3 runs to 15 residues. DNA of the CDR3: TGTGCCAGCAGCCTCAGCGGGGGGGTCTACAATGAGCAGTTCTTC. Translating gives CASSLSGGVYNEQFF. Complete variable domain (other parts from reference TRBV7-9 and TRBJ2-1): DTGVSQNPRHKITKRGQNVTFRCDPISEHNRLYWYRQTLGQGPEFLTYFQNEAQLEKSRLLSDRFSAERPKGSFSTLEIQRTEQGDSAMYLCASSLSGGVYNEQFFGPGTRLTVL.

Written as DNA, the CDR3 is TGTGCCAGCAGTGCCTGGGAGGGGGTGAACACTGAAGCTTTCTTT. It is translated as CASSAWEGVNTEAFF. This sequence joins TRBV28 and TRBJ1-1; weak D call: TRBD1 (6 bases). This CDR3 contains 15 residues. Germline values: CDR1 MDHEN, CDR2 SYDVKM. Trimming shortened V by 5 bases and J by 0 bases, and 13 bases separated the two germline ends. Using reference TRBV28 and TRBJ1-1 for the parts outside the CDR3, the full variable domain is DVKVTQSSRYLVKRTGEKVFLECVQDMDHENMFWYRQDPGLGLRLIYFSYDVKMKEKGDIPEGYSVSREKKERFSLILESASTNQTSMYLCASSAWEGVNTEAFFGQGTRLTVV.

This rearrangement joins TRBV7-9 to TRBJ1-4; 9 bases are shared with TRBD1. The CDR3 runs to 14 residues. Germline values: CDR1 SEHNR, CDR2 FQNEAQ (reference sequence). V was clipped by 5 bases and J by 8 bases; unmatched bases: 6. CDR3 region: CASSAGQGGEKLFF. As DNA, the CDR3 is TGTGCCAGCAGCGCGGGACAGGGAGGAGAAAAACTGTTTTTT. Using reference TRBV7-9 and TRBJ1-4 for the parts outside the CDR3, the full variable domain is DTGVSQNPRHKITKRGQNVTFRCDPISEHNRLYWYRQTLGQGPEFLTYFQNEAQLEKSRLLSDRFSAERPKGSFSTLEIQRTEQGDSAMYLCASSAGQGGEKLFFGSGTQLSVL.

The V and J genes are TRBV30 and TRBJ1-6; D gene unclear. V was cut by 3 bases and J by 3 bases, with 6 bases left in between. Germline V gives CDR1 GTSNPN, CDR2 SVGIG (reference sequence). The CDR3 has 13 residues. CDR3 region: CAWSRVYNSPLHF. DNA of the CDR3: TGTGCCTGGAGCCGGGTCTATAATTCACCCCTCCACTTT.

The chain combines TRBV4-3 with TRBJ1-4; 7 nucleotides agree with TRBD1. The J segment lost 4 bases and the V segment lost 3 bases, leaving 8 bases of the junction unmatched. Germline-derived CDR1 and CDR2 are LGHNA and YSLEER. CDR3 length: 16 residues. The CDR3 nucleotides are TGCGCCAGCAGCCAGGGCCCGGGACAGTATAATGAAAAACTGTTTTTT. Amino acid sequence: CASSQGPGQYNEKLFF.

This clone turned up a few times. J is TRBJ1-2 and V is TRBV5-1; no definite D call. With 1 base removed from V and 3 bases from J, the gap between germline ends came to 7 bases. This CDR3 region has 13 residues. CDR1 is SGHRS, CDR2 YFSETQ, per germline. The DNA for the CDR3 is TGCGCCAGCAGCTTGACTTACGACTATGGCTACACCTTC. It codes for CASSLTYDYGYTF.

This chain uses TRBV24-1 with TRBJ1-2; the match to TRBD1 covers 9 bases. Germline V gene sequence: CDR1 KGHDR, CDR2 SFDVKD. With 3 bases clipped from V and 6 bases from J, the junction kept 22 bases outside the gene matches. The CDR3 spans 20 residues. CDR3 bases: TGTGCCACCAGTGATCCCCTGCCGATCCCCGCGGGAGACAGGGGGAATGGCTACACCTTC. Translation: CATSDPLPIPAGDRGNGYTF.

The CDR3 sequence: CASSDEVKETQYF. The CDR3 DNA sequence: TGTGCCAGCAGTGATGAGGTTAAAGAGACCCAGTACTTC. V is TRBV2 and J is TRBJ2-5; D call uncertain. The CDR3 has 13 amino acids. Germline V gene sequence: CDR1 SNHLY, CDR2 FYNNEI. The V and J ends lost 3 bases and 3 bases respectively, with 8 bases between them.

The J gene is TRBJ1-3, the V gene TRBV5-1; no clear D gene. Trimming took off 0 bases at V and 0 bases at J, with 7 bases between the two ends. CDR3 length equals 15 residues. CDR1 and CDR2 from the germline V gene are SGHRS and YFSETQ. This CDR3 reads CASSLGSSSGNTIYF. The CDR3 bases are TGCGCCAGCAGCTTGGGATCGAGCTCTGGAAACACCATATATTTT. Using reference TRBV5-1 and TRBJ1-3 for the parts outside the CDR3, the full variable domain is KAGVTQTPRYLIKTRGQQVTLSCSPISGHRSVSWYQQTPGQGLQFLFEYFSETQRNKGNFPGRFSGRQFSNSRSEMNVSTLELGDSALYLCASSLGSSSGNTIYFGEGSWLTVV.

The genes are TRBV10-2 and TRBJ2-3; 7 bases match TRBD2. V was pared by 8 bases and J by 4 bases, with 6 bases of the junction left unmatched. Germline V gives CDR1 WSHSY, CDR2 SAAADI. This CDR3 has 13 amino acids. The DNA for the CDR3 is TGCGCCAGCGGGGCTAGCGGAGCAGATACGCAGTATTTT. This gives the protein CASGASGADTQYF.

The chain employs TRBV3-1 (or the pseudogene TRBV3-2) and TRBJ2-7; D remains ambiguous. Germline CDR1 LGHDT, CDR2 YNNKEL (reference sequence). The CDR3 is 14 residues long. Trimming shortened V by 1 base and J by 2 bases, and 9 bases separated the two germline ends. DNA for the CDR3: TGTGCCAGCAGCCAAGGTGGCAGGACCTACGAGCAGTACTTC. It yields the protein CASSQGGRTYEQYF.

The chain joins TRBV7-9 to TRBJ1-2, with D possibly being TRBD1 (6 bases). The CDR3 is 15 residues long. Between the trimmed V and J ends, which lost 6 bases and 4 bases, there was a span of 18 bases. Germline V gene data show CDR1 as SEHNR and CDR2 as FQNEAQ (reference sequence). The CDR3 reads CASRSGQSGFYGYTF. CDR3 DNA sequence: TGTGCCAGCAGATCCGGACAGTCGGGCTTCTATGGCTACACCTTC.

The chain couples TRBV7-2 to TRBJ2-5; 8 nucleotides match TRBD2. The germline CDR1 and CDR2 sequences are SGHTA and FQGNSA. CDR3 length: 17 amino acids. Germline trimming cut 4 bases from V and 5 bases from J; bases unmatched to any gene: 15. This chain's CDR3 is CASSYVSGAAGGETQYF. CDR3 DNA: TGTGCCAGCAGCTACGTTAGCGGGGCGGCGGGCGGCGAGACCCAGTACTTC.

The chain is built from TRBV5-4 and TRBJ1-6; 9 nucleotides match TRBD1. In germline, CDR1 is SGHNT, CDR2 YYREEE (reference sequence). The CDR3 has 14 amino acids. V shed 3 bases and J 10 bases; nucleotides not matched to a gene: 5. CDR3 region: CASSWTGEKSPLHF. CDR3 coding DNA: TGTGCCAGCAGCTGGACAGGGGAGAAGTCACCCCTCCACTTT.

The chain combines TRBV5-4 with TRBJ2-3; 16 bases map to TRBD2. The CDR3 length is 18 residues. Per the germline V gene, CDR1 is SGHNT and CDR2 is YYREEE (reference sequence). V shed 3 bases and J 4 bases; nucleotides not matched to a gene: 8. The CDR3 spells CASSSPGLAGGRADTQYF. The CDR3 nucleotides read TGTGCCAGCAGCTCCCCGGGACTAGCGGGGGGGAGAGCAGATACGCAGTATTTT.

V usage is TRBV29-1 and J usage is TRBJ1-1, with a possible D match to TRBD1 (5 bases). V shed 7 bases and J shed 1 base, with 7 bases lying between them. The germline V gene encodes CDR1 SQVTM and CDR2 ANQGSEA. The CDR3 sequence is 11 residues long. CDR3 residues: CSAQGNTEAFF. The CDR3 DNA sequence: TGCAGCGCCCAGGGGAACACTGAAGCTTTCTTT.

The V and J genes are TRBV14 and TRBJ2-7, with 9 bases lining up with TRBD1. Germline assignment: CDR1 SGHDN and CDR2 FVKESK. The CDR3 covers 13 residues. V dropped 7 bases and J dropped 4; count of bases not matched to a gene: 5. The CDR3 spells CASIGTGPYEQYF. In nucleotides, the CDR3 is TGTGCCAGCATAGGGACAGGGCCATACGAGCAGTACTTC.

DNA of the CDR3: TGTGCCAGTGGGACAGGGAAAGGTGGAAACACCATATATTTT. Encoded protein: CASGTGKGGNTIYF. V and J are TRBV14 and TRBJ1-3; 9 bases match TRBD1. Trimming at V came to 9 bases and at J to 3 bases, leaving 6 bases not matched to a gene. The CDR3 is 14 residues long. CDR1 and CDR2 from the germline V gene are SGHDN and FVKESK.

Remarks on this clone: The same CDR3 is also encoded by other DNA sequences in this sample. The rearrangement joins TRBV5-1 to TRBJ1-1; D possibly corresponds to TRBD1 (5 bases). Germline lookup yields CDR1 SGHRS and CDR2 YFSETQ. V gave up 2 bases and J gave up 1 base, with 6 bases separating them. CDR3 length: 13 amino acids. The CDR3 DNA follows: TGCGCCAGCAGCTTTACAGGGAACACTGAAGCTTTCTTT. Translated: CASSFTGNTEAFF.

This chain links TRBV3-1 (or the pseudogene TRBV3-2) with TRBJ1-6, with 11 bases that match TRBD1. J gave up 5 bases and V 3 bases, and 0 bases lay outside the gene matches. The CDR3 loop spans 15 amino acids. Germline CDR1 LGHDT, CDR2 YNNKEL (reference sequence). CDR3 nucleotide sequence: TGTGCCAGCAGCCAGGGACAGGGGGATAATTCACCCCTCCACTTT. Its translation: CASSQGQGDNSPLHF.